This T cell receptor beta chain was sequenced in a study of T cells in Graves' hyperthyroidism and ophthalmopathy. A remark on this clonotype: A read error may explain this, as a much larger clone is one base away.

Germline CDR1 reads LGHNA; CDR2 reads YSLEER. This CDR3 has 16 residues. Amplification targeted TCR beta CDR3 regions from RNA transcripts. First-round RT-PCR with HTBI primers amplified the TCR CDR3 region. TCRdb reanalysed the multiplex PCR reads using MiXCR and keeps one entry per CDR3 protein. In the table there are fewer than 400,000 distinct CDR3 sequences, over 11% of which are singletons. The V call is TRBV4-3, the J call TRBJ2-1; TRBD2 matches 11 bases. Matching the DNA end better, TRBJ2-7 makes the J call doubtful. This receptor was obtained from a man in his fifties or sixties with Graves' ophthalmopathy. The sample consisted of blood. In nucleotides, the CDR3 is TGCGCCAGCAGCCATGCCGGGCCTAGCGGGAGGAATGAGCAGTACTTC. Translating gives CASSHAGPSGRNEQYF.